Listed here are 27 T cell receptor beta chains from one sample, sequenced in a study of cytomegalovirus exposure and HLA in healthy donors. Vbeta (60) and Jbeta (13) primers were used in the PCR. Sequenced by immunoSEQ multiplex PCR; TCRdb stores in-frame clones only, minus some. This sample carries 95,000 to 150,000 clones, roughly 79% of them seen once, and the ten largest clones take roughly 2.4%. The sample was PBMCs. The receptors originated from a middle-aged woman in good health and CMV-seronegative.

This clone showed up just a few times. This chain joins TRBV2 and TRBJ1-1, with 10 bases matching TRBD1. The CDR3 sequence is 13 residues long. Germline assignment: CDR1 SNHLY and CDR2 FYNNEI. The V segment lost 8 bases and the J segment 5 bases; nucleotides outside the gene matches: 5. CDR3 DNA sequence: TGTGCCAGCGGGCGGGGACAGGGGACTGAAGCTTTCTTT. It yields the protein CASGRGQGTEAFF.

The chain uses TRBV5-1 and TRBJ2-7; TRBD1 aligns across 9 bases. CDR1 and CDR2 from the germline V gene are SGHRS and YFSETQ. The CDR3 loop spans 16 amino acids. V trimming: 4 bases; J trimming: 2 bases; junction bases outside the gene matches: 10. CDR3 in amino acids: CASSRTRQGGTYEQYF. The DNA of the CDR3 is TGCGCCAGCAGCCGTACCCGACAGGGGGGAACCTACGAGCAGTACTTC. Full variable domain (missing parts from reference TRBV5-1 and TRBJ2-7): KAGVTQTPRYLIKTRGQQVTLSCSPISGHRSVSWYQQTPGQGLQFLFEYFSETQRNKGNFPGRFSGRQFSNSRSEMNVSTLELGDSALYLCASSRTRQGGTYEQYFGPGTRLTVT.

This chain links TRBV28 with TRBJ1-2, with TRBD1 as a possible D gene (5 bases). Germline CDR1 reads MDHEN; CDR2 reads SYDVKM. Trimming pared 1 base from V and 1 base from J, leaving 7 bases between. The CDR3 consists of 14 residues. This chain's CDR3 is CASSLLQDNYGYTF. The DNA of the CDR3 is TGTGCCAGCAGTTTATTACAGGATAACTATGGCTACACCTTC.

V gene TRBV5-4 combines with J gene TRBJ1-5; D perhaps matches TRBD1 (5 bases). This CDR3 has 15 amino acids. With 0 bases removed from V and 5 bases from J, the gap between germline ends came to 12 bases. Germline CDR1 reads SGHNT; CDR2 reads YYREEE (reference sequence). CDR3 sequence (DNA): TGTGCCAGCAGCTTGGGGGGGGGTGGGGATCAGCCCCAGCATTTT. Its translation: CASSLGGGGDQPQHF.

The CDR3 loop reads CASSEDRVRSGGELFF. DNA of the CDR3: TGTGCCAGCAGTGAGGACAGGGTTAGATCCGGCGGGGAGCTGTTTTTT. The V call is TRBV6-1, the J call TRBJ2-2, with 8 positions matching TRBD1. J lost 7 bases, V lost 3 bases, and 10 bases had no gene match. The germline V gene encodes CDR1 MNHNS and CDR2 SASEGT. There are 16 residues in the CDR3.

The gene calls are TRBV7-6 and TRBJ2-5, with TRBD2 matching 11 bases. V lost 5 bases, J lost 5 bases, and 10 bases stayed unmatched. This CDR3 contains 16 residues. Germline values: CDR1 SGHVS, CDR2 FNYEAQ. This CDR3 is CASSPRVAGGVETQYF. CDR3 DNA: TGTGCCAGCAGCCCCCGGGTAGCGGGGGGGGTGGAGACCCAGTACTTC.

The chain carries TRBV30 and TRBJ1-1; 9 bases are shared with TRBD1. The trim removed 3 bases at V and 3 bases at J, leaving 5 bases unmatched. The CDR3 has 14 residues. The germline gives CDR1 GTSNPN, CDR2 SVGIG (reference sequence). The CDR3 here is CAWSGRDRDTEAFF. CDR3 nucleotides: TGTGCCTGGAGCGGTCGGGACAGGGACACTGAAGCTTTCTTT.

The chain recombines TRBV7-6 with TRBJ2-1; 9 bases align to TRBD2. Germline V lookup: CDR1 SGHVS, CDR2 FNYEAQ. The trim removed 5 bases at V and 2 bases at J, leaving 7 bases unmatched. The CDR3 covers 16 residues. This CDR3 is CASSVSGGTTYNEQFF. As DNA, the CDR3 is TGTGCCAGCAGCGTAAGCGGGGGGACGACCTACAATGAGCAGTTCTTC.

The chain uses TRBV18 and TRBJ2-5; a weak D match, TRBD2 (6 bases). V lost 0 bases and J lost 4, with 15 bases in between. This CDR3 is built from 16 residues. The V gene's germline CDR1 is KGHSH and CDR2 LQKENI. CDR3 in amino acids: CASSPPGGEPAETQYF. In DNA, the CDR3 is TGTGCCAGCTCACCACCTGGCGGGGAGCCGGCAGAGACCCAGTACTTC.

In its sample, this clone was seen once. The chain employs TRBV4-1 and TRBJ1-5; D is unresolved. This CDR3 has 14 residues. The germline V gene has CDR1 MGHRA and CDR2 YSYEKL. V shed 1 base and J shed 2 bases, with 6 bases lying between them. CDR3 amino acids: CASSQAGGNQPQHF. In nucleotides, the CDR3 is TGCGCCAGCAGCCAAGCAGGCGGCAATCAGCCCCAGCATTTT.

The chain combines TRBV4-2 with TRBJ2-1; possibly TRBD1 for D (5 bases). CDR1 and CDR2 (germline): LGHNA, YNFKEQ. The CDR3 covers 16 residues. V lost 0 bases and J lost 8, with 17 bases in between. This chain's CDR3 is CASSQDGATRVDEQFF. In nucleotides, the CDR3 is TGTGCCAGCAGCCAAGATGGGGCTACTCGTGTCGATGAGCAGTTCTTC.

V usage is TRBV6-1 and J usage is TRBJ1-2, with unresolved D. The germline V and J ends were trimmed by 2 bases and 7 bases, with 14 bases remaining between them. CDR3 length equals 14 residues. Germline assignment: CDR1 MNHNS and CDR2 SASEGT. CDR3 residues: CASSEILRGGGYTF. The CDR3 bases are TGTGCCAGCAGTGAAATCCTGCGGGGAGGTGGCTACACCTTC.

This sequence joins TRBV6-1 and TRBJ2-5; 10 bases match TRBD2. The CDR3 sequence is 12 residues long. From germline, CDR1 is MNHNS and CDR2 SASEGT. CDR3 protein: CAKREGGATQYF. The CDR3 nucleotides are TGTGCAAAGCGGGAGGGGGGCGCGACCCAGTACTTC.

The V and J genes are TRBV10-1 and TRBJ2-3; TRBD2 matches at 7 bases. V gave up 4 bases and J gave up 2 bases; unmatched junction bases: 3. The CDR3 loop spans 14 amino acids. Per the germline V gene, CDR1 is WNHNN and CDR2 is SYGVQD (reference sequence). CDR3 in amino acids: CASSAGTNTDTQYF. DNA for the CDR3: TGCGCCAGCAGTGCCGGGACTAACACAGATACGCAGTATTTT.

This rearrangement joins TRBV28 to TRBJ2-5; D remains ambiguous. The CDR3 has 15 amino acids. Germline-derived CDR1 and CDR2 are MDHEN and SYDVKM. V lost 6 bases and J 0 bases, leaving 14 bases between the germline ends. In DNA, the CDR3 is TGTGCCAGCAGCTACGACTCAGAGTACCAAGAGACCCAGTACTTC. Amino acid sequence: CASSYDSEYQETQYF.

The J gene is TRBJ2-7, the V gene TRBV2; 14 bases are shared with TRBD2. Per germline, CDR1 SNHLY and CDR2 FYNNEI. The length of the CDR3 is 18 residues. Trimming cost V 4 bases and J 1 base; bases outside gene matches: 9. Here the CDR3 reads CASSGLAGGPKGSYEQYF. For the CDR3, the DNA is TGTGCCAGCAGTGGACTAGCGGGGGGGCCTAAAGGGTCCTACGAGCAGTACTTC.

The chain combines TRBV29-1 with TRBJ2-3, with D tentatively TRBD1 (6 bases). Per germline, CDR1 SQVTM and CDR2 ANQGSEA. The CDR3 totals 13 residues. With 2 bases removed from V and 5 bases from J, the gap between germline ends came to 11 bases. The CDR3 spells CSVEKPGEDTQYF. DNA for the CDR3: TGCAGCGTTGAAAAGCCAGGGGAAGATACGCAGTATTTT.

This clone was counted only a few times. The V and J genes are TRBV5-1 and TRBJ2-7, with 8 bases that match TRBD2. Per the germline V gene, CDR1 is SGHRS and CDR2 is YFSETQ. This CDR3 region has 15 residues. The V gene end was trimmed by 2 bases and the J gene end by 2 bases; junction bases not matched to a gene: 6. CDR3 nucleotides: TGCGCCAGCAGCTTCTTACCAGCGGGGGCCTACGAGCAGTACTTC. As protein: CASSFLPAGAYEQYF.

The chain links TRBV28 to TRBJ2-1, with 11 bases aligning to TRBD2. CDR1 MDHEN and CDR2 SYDVKM come from the germline V gene. After removal of 1 base from V and 9 bases from J, the junction contained 5 bases not matched to a gene. The length of the CDR3 is 15 residues. The CDR3 reads CASSLLAGGPIEQFF. The CDR3 DNA reads TGTGCCAGCAGTTTATTAGCGGGAGGGCCTATTGAGCAGTTCTTC.

V and J are TRBV7-2 and TRBJ1-1, with a weak D call TRBD1 (5 bases). CDR1 and CDR2 (germline): SGHTA, FQGNSA. The CDR3 totals 14 residues. V was shortened by 4 bases and J by 3 bases, with 12 bases between the two germline ends. CDR3 coding DNA: TGTGCCAGCAGCTCACGGGGGTTGGACACTGAAGCTTTCTTT. Protein: CASSSRGLDTEAFF.

J is TRBJ2-1 and V is TRBV27, with TRBD2 identical over 15 bases. The germline V gene has CDR1 MNHEY and CDR2 SMNVEV (reference sequence). V lost 5 bases to trimming and J lost 6 bases; unmatched junction nucleotides: 5. This CDR3 has 16 residues. The CDR3 nucleotides are TGTGCCAGCAGTCCCCGGACTAGCGGGAGGGGCAATGAGCAGTTCTTC. Encoded protein: CASSPRTSGRGNEQFF.

The rearrangement joins TRBV12-5 to TRBJ2-5; 12 bases match TRBD2. V lost 6 bases and J lost 5; bases outside the gene matches: 13. This CDR3 comprises 17 residues. The germline V gene encodes CDR1 LGHNT and CDR2 FRNRAP. The CDR3 sequence: CASGPGLAGPVGETQYF. The CDR3 DNA reads as TGTGCTAGTGGACCGGGACTAGCGGGCCCAGTGGGGGAGACCCAGTACTTC.

V is TRBV11-2 and J is TRBJ2-3; 10 bases fit TRBD2. The CDR3 is 15 residues long. Germline trimming cut 4 bases from V and 6 bases from J; bases unmatched to any gene: 7. Germline V gene lookup returns CDR1 SGHAT and CDR2 FQNNGV. The CDR3 spells CASSSPGLALDTQYF. The CDR3, as DNA: TGTGCCAGCAGCTCGCCGGGACTAGCGTTGGATACGCAGTATTTT.

This clone was picked up a small number of times. The rearrangement links TRBV5-6 to TRBJ2-5; 7 bases agree with TRBD1. V shed 1 base and J 4 bases; nucleotides not matched to a gene: 4. Germline V lookup: CDR1 SGHDT, CDR2 YYEEEE. CDR3 length: 14 residues. As DNA, the CDR3 is TGTGCCAGCAGCTTGCGACAGGGTTTAGAGACCCAGTACTTC. Protein product: CASSLRQGLETQYF.

This chain connects TRBV5-5 to TRBJ1-2; D remains ambiguous. The CDR3 is made up of 11 amino acids. Germline CDR1 SGHKS, CDR2 YYEKEE (reference sequence). Trimming shortened V by 6 bases and J by 12 bases, and 15 bases separated the two germline ends. The CDR3 region is CASTQLGDNTF. CDR3 nucleotide sequence: TGTGCCAGCACCCAACTAGGTGATAACACCTTC.

The CDR3 reads CASKPPRANTGELFF. The CDR3 DNA follows: TGCGCCAGCAAGCCCCCCAGGGCGAACACCGGGGAGCTGTTTTTT. The gene calls are TRBV10-2 and TRBJ2-2; TRBD1 might be the D (5 bases). The germline gives CDR1 WSHSY, CDR2 SAAADI. This CDR3 contains 15 residues. V gave up 7 bases and J gave up 0 bases, with 12 bases separating them.

This clone was found once. The V gene is TRBV6-5, the J gene TRBJ2-5; D is uncertain. The V end lost 5 bases, the J end lost 3 bases, and 4 bases lay between the germline ends. The germline V gene has CDR1 MNHEY and CDR2 SVGAGI. This CDR3 has 11 residues. In DNA, the CDR3 is TGTGCCAGCAGTCGTAAAGAGACCCAGTACTTC. Amino acid sequence: CASSRKETQYF.